These 29 T cell receptor beta chains share one sample of origin, sequenced in a study of post-analysis software for immune sequencing data. Prepared libraries of TCR beta cDNA carried unique molecular identifiers. MiXCR, run by TCRdb on the PCR reads, gives a single entry per CDR3 protein. Found here are hundreds of thousands of distinct CDR3 sequences, around 50% of them singletons; the top ten hold 4.6%. Study-level points and caveats: Higher frequency in patients than in controls was seen for 5 or 6 TRBV segments, with TRBV5-6, TRBV5-1 and TRBV20-1 among them.

No antigens are known for them. The sample consisted of blood. The receptors stem from a girl between 10 and 17 years old with multiple sclerosis.

The chain carries TRBV20-1 and TRBJ2-3; the D gene is possibly TRBD2 (6 bases). CDR1 is DFQATT and CDR2 is SNEGSKA in the germline V gene (reference sequence). Trimming stripped 6 bases from V and 0 bases from J, with 22 bases between. This CDR3 is built from 17 residues. The CDR3 here is CSAHLRGAGSSTDTQYF. The CDR3 DNA sequence: TGCAGTGCCCACTTGAGGGGAGCGGGCTCTAGCACAGATACGCAGTATTTT.

This chain links TRBV7-2 with TRBJ2-1; D possibly corresponds to TRBD2 (6 bases). The CDR3 sequence is 15 residues long. The germline CDR1 and CDR2 sequences are SGHTA and FQGNSA. V was clipped by 1 base and J by 12 bases, with 19 bases between them. CDR3 DNA sequence: TGTGCCAGCAGCTTAGAATCGTCTTCGGGGGTAGGGCAGTTCTTC. Translation gives CASSLESSSGVGQFF. Full variable domain (rest looked up from reference TRBV7-2 and TRBJ2-1): GAGVSQSPSNKVTEKGKDVELRCDPISGHTALYWYRQSLGQGLEFLIYFQGNSAPDKSGLPSDRFSAERTGGSVSTLTIQRTQQEDSAVYLCASSLESSSGVGQFFGPGTRLTVL.

For this clonotype: One end of the junction varies from germline; a read error may be responsible. The chain uses TRBV4-2 and TRBJ2-2; D is undetermined. The CDR3 consists of 15 residues. CDR1 LGHNA and CDR2 YNFKEQ come from the germline V gene. The CDR3 spells CASSQEAGTTGELFF. Written as DNA, the CDR3 is TGTGCCAGCAGTCAAGAGGCCGGAACCACCGGGGAGCTGTTTTTT.

This clonotype turned up a few times. The rearrangement joins TRBV20-1 to TRBJ1-2; the match to TRBD1 covers 9 bases. The CDR3 is 14 residues long. The V gene end was trimmed by 6 bases and the J gene end by 4 bases; junction bases not matched to a gene: 9. The germline V gene has CDR1 DFQATT and CDR2 SNEGSKA (reference sequence). CDR3 in amino acids: CSASRTGGGYGYTF. The CDR3, as DNA: TGCAGTGCATCCCGTACAGGGGGCGGCTATGGCTACACCTTC.

The J gene is TRBJ2-5, the V gene TRBV6-5, with D possibly being TRBD1 (6 bases). This CDR3 has 14 amino acids. V lost 4 bases and J lost 0, with 9 bases in between. Germline lookup yields CDR1 MNHEY and CDR2 SVGAGI. This CDR3 is CASSFDRNQETQYF. For the CDR3, the DNA is TGTGCCAGCAGTTTCGACAGGAACCAAGAGACCCAGTACTTC.

The chain carries TRBV3-1 and TRBJ2-4, with a tentative D call TRBD2 (5 bases). Trimming took 3 bases from V and 3 from J, leaving 9 bases between them. CDR1 is LGHDT, CDR2 YNNKEL, per germline (reference sequence). CDR3 length: 14 amino acids. The CDR3 DNA follows: TGTGCCAGCAGCCATTTTGAGGGCAAAAACATTCAGTACTTC. Translated: CASSHFEGKNIQYF.

This clonotype was observed a handful of times. This sequence joins TRBV6-5 and TRBJ2-5; D is possibly TRBD2 (5 bases). The CDR3 covers 14 residues. CDR1 is MNHEY, CDR2 SVGAGI, per germline. Trimming removed 2 bases from V and 5 bases from J, with 12 bases in between. The CDR3 sequence is CASSYDLERETQYF. The CDR3 coding sequence is TGTGCCAGCAGTTACGATTTGGAGCGGGAGACCCAGTACTTC.

This chain links TRBV15 with TRBJ2-7; 8 positions agree with TRBD1. Germline V CDR1 and CDR2: LNHNV, YYDKDF (reference sequence). V shed 0 bases and J 5 bases; nucleotides not matched to a gene: 6. The CDR3 loop spans 15 amino acids. The CDR3 spells CATSRDLQGVNEQYF. The CDR3 DNA is TGTGCCACCAGCAGAGATCTACAGGGGGTAAACGAGCAGTACTTC.

This clonotype has a single count. The chain recombines TRBV28 with TRBJ2-7; D not certain. The CDR3 extends over 11 amino acids. Germline V CDR1 and CDR2: MDHEN, SYDVKM. The V gene lost 6 bases and the J gene lost 5 bases, with 8 bases spanning the gap. The DNA of the CDR3 is TGTGCCAGCAGACAGATCGACGAGCAGTACTTC. Translated: CASRQIDEQYF.

The V call is TRBV29-1, the J call TRBJ2-7; possibly TRBD2 for D (6 bases). CDR3 size: 12 residues. V lost 2 bases to trimming and J lost 7 bases, with 12 bases between them. In germline, CDR1 is SQVTM, CDR2 ANQGSEA. The CDR3 loop reads CSVESSGGEQYF. Here the CDR3 DNA reads TGCAGCGTTGAAAGTAGCGGAGGAGAGCAGTACTTC.

V gene TRBV2 combines with J gene TRBJ1-6, with D perhaps matching TRBD1 (6 bases). The CDR3 is made up of 14 amino acids. Germline CDR1 SNHLY, CDR2 FYNNEI. Trimming cost V 7 bases and J 9 bases, with 16 bases left between them. The CDR3 nucleotides are TGTGCCAGCAAGGGACCAGGGGATAGTTCACCCCTCCACTTT. It is translated as CASKGPGDSSPLHF.

The chain has TRBV9 and TRBJ2-1; TRBD1 is a possible D gene (5 bases). The V and J ends lost 0 bases and 8 bases respectively, with 9 bases between them. Germline V gives CDR1 SGDLS, CDR2 YYNGEE. This CDR3 comprises 13 residues. The CDR3 loop reads CASSVAGSDEQFF. The CDR3 nucleotides are TGTGCCAGCAGCGTAGCAGGGTCGGATGAGCAGTTCTTC.

This chain joins TRBV20-1 and TRBJ2-1; TRBD2 agrees at 7 bases. CDR1 DFQATT and CDR2 SNEGSKA come from the germline V gene (reference sequence). The CDR3 length is 15 residues. The V and J ends lost 6 bases and 0 bases, in that order; junction bases with no gene match: 8. CDR3 residues: CSAHVGGNSYNEQFF. The DNA for the CDR3 is TGCAGTGCCCATGTGGGGGGGAACTCCTACAATGAGCAGTTCTTC.

The rearrangement links TRBV7-9 to TRBJ2-6; D unclear. Trimming took off 1 base at V and 0 bases at J, with 7 bases between the two ends. The CDR3 is 16 residues long. CDR1 SEHNR and CDR2 FQNEAQ come from the germline V gene (reference sequence). CDR3 nucleotides: TGTGCCAGCAGCTTAGGGATCCCCTCTGGGGCCAACGTCCTGACTTTC. Residues: CASSLGIPSGANVLTF.

Here the CDR3 reads CASSPTGVGQPQHF. For the CDR3, the DNA is TGTGCCAGCAGCCCTACAGGGGTGGGTCAGCCCCAGCATTTT. The chain links TRBV7-2 to TRBJ1-5; 7 bases are shared with TRBD1. The CDR3 length is 14 residues. The ends lost 5 bases at V and 6 bases at J; junction bases unmatched: 7. The germline gives CDR1 SGHTA, CDR2 FQGNSA.

CDR3 sequence reads: CASSMRDREFPYEQYF. The CDR3 DNA reads TGTGCCAGCAGTATGAGGGACAGGGAATTTCCCTACGAGCAGTACTTC. The chain combines TRBV6-2 or TRBV6-3 with TRBJ2-7, with TRBD1 identical over 9 bases. Unmatched junction bases numbered 10, after V lost 5 bases and J lost 2 bases. The CDR3 has 16 amino acids. The germline CDR1 and CDR2 sequences are MNHEY and SVGEGT.

This clonotype has only a few counts. The chain is built from TRBV7-8 and TRBJ2-4, with TRBD2 as a possible D gene (5 bases). The CDR3 totals 12 residues. V lost 6 bases and J 4 bases, leaving 7 bases between the germline ends. Germline V gene sequence: CDR1 SGHVS, CDR2 FQNEAQ. The CDR3 DNA sequence: TGTGCCAGCAGTACTAGGAAAAACATTCAGTACTTC. The encoded protein is CASSTRKNIQYF.

This chain connects TRBV11-2 to TRBJ2-4; 7 bases are shared with TRBD2. The length of the CDR3 is 14 residues. Per germline, CDR1 SGHAT and CDR2 FQNNGV. V was clipped by 2 bases and J by 7 bases; unmatched bases: 5. The CDR3 region is CASSLLRGENIQYF. The CDR3 bases are TGTGCCAGCAGCTTACTTCGGGGGGAGAACATTCAGTACTTC.

This clonotype appeared once. The chain has TRBV5-4 and TRBJ1-2, with D perhaps matching TRBD1 (5 bases). The germline V and J ends were trimmed by 3 bases and 3 bases, with 15 bases remaining between them. Germline V gene sequence: CDR1 SGHNT, CDR2 YYREEE (reference sequence). This CDR3 has 15 amino acids. CDR3 amino acids: CASSWAGKKDYGYTF. The CDR3 nucleotides are TGTGCCAGCAGCTGGGCAGGGAAAAAGGACTATGGCTACACCTTC.

This clonotype appeared a few times. The J gene is TRBJ2-1, the V gene TRBV21-1; the table's D call, TRBD2, has no DNA check behind it. TRBV21-1 is annotated as a pseudogene. There are 16 residues in the CDR3. CDR3 in amino acids: CASSKGGLAGGAEQFF. The CDR3 DNA follows: TGTGCCAGCAGCAAAGGAGGACTAGCGGGAGGGGCTGAGCAGTTCTTC.

This clonotype was recorded a few times. The V call is TRBV7-2, the J call TRBJ2-3, with a weak D call TRBD2 (5 bases). CDR1 and CDR2 from the germline V gene are SGHTA and FQGNSA. There are 11 residues in the CDR3. Trimming took 5 bases from V and 8 from J, leaving 8 bases between them. DNA of the CDR3: TGTGCCAGCAGCCCCGGGATTACGCAGTATTTT. As protein: CASSPGITQYF.

This chain uses TRBV5-6 with TRBJ1-4; 10 nucleotides match TRBD1. The length of the CDR3 is 12 residues. Germline CDR1 reads SGHDT; CDR2 reads YYEEEE. V lost 4 bases and J lost 15; bases outside the gene matches: 6. The DNA of the CDR3 is TGTGCCAGCAGCCTGGGACAGGGGAGATTGTTTTTT. Amino acid sequence: CASSLGQGRLFF.

The chain joins TRBV20-1 to TRBJ2-1, with a possible D match to TRBD2 (6 bases). There are 14 residues in the CDR3. V gave up 1 base and J gave up 5 bases, with 12 bases separating them. CDR1 DFQATT and CDR2 SNEGSKA come from the germline V gene (reference sequence). The CDR3 bases are TGCAGTGCTAGAGGACTAGTTCCCGACAATGAGCAGTTCTTC. Protein: CSARGLVPDNEQFF.

The rearrangement links TRBV12-3 or TRBV12-4 to TRBJ2-1; D is unclear. The CDR3 is 12 residues long. The germline V and J ends were trimmed by 3 bases and 10 bases, with 10 bases remaining between them. CDR3 nucleotide sequence: TGTGCCAGCAGTTTGTATCCGTCCGAGCAGTTCTTC. Its protein is CASSLYPSEQFF.

The rearrangement joins TRBV4-2 to TRBJ2-4; unclear D gene. CDR3 length: 17 amino acids. Trimming stripped 3 bases from V and 1 base from J, with 16 bases between. Germline V gene data show CDR1 as LGHNA and CDR2 as YNFKEQ. The CDR3, as DNA: TGTGCCAGCAGCCAGGCCGGAGTATTACTGGCCAAAAACATTCAGTACTTC. Translating it yields CASSQAGVLLAKNIQYF.

V and J are TRBV27 and TRBJ2-7; 8 nucleotides agree with TRBD2. Looked up from germline, CDR1 is MNHEY and CDR2 is SMNVEV (reference sequence). The CDR3 runs to 15 residues. Trimming took 5 bases from V and 3 from J; bases not matched to a gene: 9. CDR3 protein: CASSRREGIYYEQYF. The CDR3 DNA reads as TGTGCCAGCAGTCGCCGGGAGGGGATATACTACGAGCAGTACTTC.

There are a few counts of this clonotype. V usage is TRBV28 and J usage is TRBJ2-4; D ambiguous. The CDR3 consists of 15 residues. V dropped 5 bases and J dropped 0 bases, with 11 bases sitting between them. Per the germline V gene, CDR1 is MDHEN and CDR2 is SYDVKM. DNA of the CDR3: TGTGCCAGCAGTCCAGCTGGGCTAGCCAAAAACATTCAGTACTTC. Translating it yields CASSPAGLAKNIQYF. Supplemented by reference TRBV28 and TRBJ2-4, the full variable domain reads DVKVTQSSRYLVKRTGEKVFLECVQDMDHENMFWYRQDPGLGLRLIYFSYDVKMKEKGDIPEGYSVSREKKERFSLILESASTNQTSMYLCASSPAGLAKNIQYFGAGTRLSVL.

The chain employs TRBV20-1 and TRBJ1-3; D ambiguous. Germline V lookup: CDR1 DFQATT, CDR2 SNEGSKA (reference sequence). The V and J ends lost 2 bases and 0 bases respectively, with 11 bases between them. The CDR3 has 15 amino acids. The CDR3 is CSARTRSDSGNTIYF. The CDR3 DNA follows: TGCAGTGCTAGAACGAGGAGCGACTCTGGAAACACCATATATTTT.

The CDR3 spells CASSIGTGSSYEQYF. CDR3 bases: TGCGCCAGCAGCATCGGGACAGGGTCCTCCTACGAGCAGTACTTC. The chain uses TRBV5-1 and TRBJ2-1; the match to TRBD1 covers 9 bases. The DNA matches TRBJ2-7 better at its end, which makes the J call doubtful. The germline gives CDR1 SGHRS, CDR2 YFSETQ. This CDR3 contains 15 residues.